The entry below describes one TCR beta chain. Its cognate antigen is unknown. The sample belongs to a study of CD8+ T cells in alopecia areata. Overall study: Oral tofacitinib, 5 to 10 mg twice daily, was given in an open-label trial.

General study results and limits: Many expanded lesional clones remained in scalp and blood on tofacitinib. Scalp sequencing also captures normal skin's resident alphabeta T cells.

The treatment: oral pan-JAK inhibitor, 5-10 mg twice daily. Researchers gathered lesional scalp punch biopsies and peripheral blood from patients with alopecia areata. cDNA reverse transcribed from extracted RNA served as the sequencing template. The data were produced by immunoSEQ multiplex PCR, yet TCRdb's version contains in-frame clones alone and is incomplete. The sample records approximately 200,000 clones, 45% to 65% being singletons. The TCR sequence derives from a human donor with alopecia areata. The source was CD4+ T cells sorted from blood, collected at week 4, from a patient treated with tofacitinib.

In nucleotides, the CDR3 is TGTGCCAGCAGTCGAAGGACAGGTGGGAATGAGCAGTTCTTC. It encodes CASSRRTGGNEQFF. This chain uses TRBV28 with TRBJ2-1; 7 nucleotides agree with TRBD1. The length of the CDR3 is 14 residues. J gave up 7 bases and V 5 bases, and 8 bases lay outside the gene matches. CDR1 is MDHEN, CDR2 SYDVKM, per germline.